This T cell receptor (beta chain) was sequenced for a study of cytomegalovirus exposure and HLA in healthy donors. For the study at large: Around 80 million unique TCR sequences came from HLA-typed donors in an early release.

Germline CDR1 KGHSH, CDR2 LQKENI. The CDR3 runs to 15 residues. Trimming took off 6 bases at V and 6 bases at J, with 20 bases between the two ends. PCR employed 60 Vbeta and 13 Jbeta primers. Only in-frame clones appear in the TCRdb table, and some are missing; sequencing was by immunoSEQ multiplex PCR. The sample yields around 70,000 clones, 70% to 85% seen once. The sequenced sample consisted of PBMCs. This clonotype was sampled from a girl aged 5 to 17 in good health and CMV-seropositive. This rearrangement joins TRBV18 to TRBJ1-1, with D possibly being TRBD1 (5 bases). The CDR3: CASSPGLGQGAEAFF. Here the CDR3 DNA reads TGTGCCAGCTCTCCAGGCCTGGGGCAGGGTGCTGAAGCTTTCTTT.